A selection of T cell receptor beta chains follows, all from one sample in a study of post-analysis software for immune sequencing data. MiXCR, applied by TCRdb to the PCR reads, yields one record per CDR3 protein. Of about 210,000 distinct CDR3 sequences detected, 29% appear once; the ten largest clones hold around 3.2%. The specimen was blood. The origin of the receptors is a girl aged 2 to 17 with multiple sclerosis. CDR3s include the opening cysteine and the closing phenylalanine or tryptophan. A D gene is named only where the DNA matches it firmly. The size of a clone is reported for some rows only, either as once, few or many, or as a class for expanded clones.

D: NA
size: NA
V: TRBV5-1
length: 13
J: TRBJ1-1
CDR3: CASRGPEGTEAFF
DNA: TGCGCCAGCCGGGGACCAGAAGGTACTGAAGCTTTCTTT

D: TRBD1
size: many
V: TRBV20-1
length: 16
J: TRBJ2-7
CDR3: CSARDHGQGVSYEQYF
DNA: TGCAGTGCTAGAGACCATGGACAGGGGGTGTCCTACGAGCAGTACTTC

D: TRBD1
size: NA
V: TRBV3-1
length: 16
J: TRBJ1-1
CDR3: CASSVRTGGGEGEAFF
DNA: TGTGCCAGCAGCGTTCGGACAGGGGGCGGTGAAGGTGAAGCTTTCTTT

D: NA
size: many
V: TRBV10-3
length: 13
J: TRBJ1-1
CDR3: CATTLGVYTEAFF
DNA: TGTGCCACCACACTCGGGGTGTACACTGAAGCTTTCTTT

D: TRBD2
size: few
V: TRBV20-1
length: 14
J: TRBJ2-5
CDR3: CSAPQAGVIVEQYF
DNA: TGCAGTGCTCCCCAAGCGGGAGTGATTGTTGAGCAGTACTTC

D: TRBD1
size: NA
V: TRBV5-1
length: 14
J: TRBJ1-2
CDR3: CASSWLGTAYGYTF
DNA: TGCGCCAGCAGCTGGTTAGGGACAGCTTATGGCTACACCTTC

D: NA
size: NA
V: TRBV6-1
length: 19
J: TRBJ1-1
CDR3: CASSKNPGRGRRMNTEAFF
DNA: TGTGCCAGCAGTAAGAACCCGGGCAGAGGGCGACGAATGAACACTGAAGCTTTCTTT

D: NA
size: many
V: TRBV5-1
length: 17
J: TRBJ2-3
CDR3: CASSLAPIRGGTDTQYF
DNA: TGCGCCAGCAGCTTGGCTCCTATTAGAGGGGGTACAGATACGCAGTATTTT

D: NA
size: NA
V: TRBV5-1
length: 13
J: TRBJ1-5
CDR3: CASSGEGGQPQHF
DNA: TGCGCCAGCAGCGGGGAAGGCGGTCAGCCCCAGCATTTT

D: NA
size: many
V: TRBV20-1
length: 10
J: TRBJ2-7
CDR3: CSARWDEQYF
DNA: TGCAGTGCTAGATGGGACGAGCAGTACTTC

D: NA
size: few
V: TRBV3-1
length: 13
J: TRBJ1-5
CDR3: CASSTTGDQPQHF
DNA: TGTGCCAGCAGCACGACAGGAGATCAGCCCCAGCATTTT

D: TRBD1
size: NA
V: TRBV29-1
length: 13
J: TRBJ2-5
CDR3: CSVRTGPQETQYF
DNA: TGCAGCGTCAGGACAGGACCCCAGGAGACCCAGTACTTC

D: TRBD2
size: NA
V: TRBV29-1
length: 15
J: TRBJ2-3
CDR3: CSVETRGSGSGTQYF
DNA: TGCAGCGTTGAGACCCGCGGGAGTGGGTCAGGTACGCAGTATTTT

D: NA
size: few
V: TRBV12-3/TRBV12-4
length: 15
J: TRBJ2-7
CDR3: CASSSQGSSYNEQYF
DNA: TGTGCCAGCAGTTCCCAGGGAAGCTCCTACAATGAGCAGTACTTC

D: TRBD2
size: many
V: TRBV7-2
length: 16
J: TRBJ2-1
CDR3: CASSLGSAGGHNEQFF
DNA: TGTGCCAGCAGCTTAGGTTCAGCGGGGGGGCACAATGAGCAGTTCTTC

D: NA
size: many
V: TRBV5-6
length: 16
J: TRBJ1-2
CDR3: CASSLIGGFTNYGYTF
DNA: TGTGCCAGCAGCTTGATCGGGGGATTCACTAACTATGGCTACACCTTC

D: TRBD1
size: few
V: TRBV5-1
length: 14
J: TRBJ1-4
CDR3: CASSYRDSNEKLFF
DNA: TGCGCCAGCAGCTACCGGGACAGTAATGAAAAACTGTTTTTT

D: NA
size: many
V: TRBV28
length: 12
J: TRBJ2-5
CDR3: CASSSLIETQYF
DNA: TGTGCCAGCAGTTCACTGATTGAGACCCAGTACTTC

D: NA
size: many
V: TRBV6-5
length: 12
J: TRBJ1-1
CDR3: CASSYRNTEAFF
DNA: TGTGCCAGCAGTTACAGGAACACTGAAGCTTTCTTT

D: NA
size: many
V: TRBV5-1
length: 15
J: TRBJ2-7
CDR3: CASSARQTPTYEQYF
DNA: TGCGCCAGCAGCGCGAGACAGACCCCAACCTACGAGCAGTACTTC

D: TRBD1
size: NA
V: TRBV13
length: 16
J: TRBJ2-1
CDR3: CASRPRKQGVSGEQFF
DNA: TGTGCCAGCAGACCCAGAAAACAGGGGGTTTCGGGTGAGCAGTTCTTC

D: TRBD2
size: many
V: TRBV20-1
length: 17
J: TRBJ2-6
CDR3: CSARDLGGGAGANVLTF
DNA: TGCAGTGCTAGAGATCTGGGCGGGGGTGCAGGGGCCAACGTCCTGACTTTC

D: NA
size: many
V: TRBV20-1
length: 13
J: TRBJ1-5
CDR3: CSVSGRSNQPQHF
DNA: TGCAGTGTTAGTGGACGGAGCAATCAGCCCCAGCATTTT

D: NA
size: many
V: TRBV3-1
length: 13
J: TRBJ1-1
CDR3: CASSPGLNTEAFF
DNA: TGTGCCAGCTCACCCGGACTGAACACTGAAGCTTTCTTT

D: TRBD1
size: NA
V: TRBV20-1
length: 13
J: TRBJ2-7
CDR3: CSATDRAPYEQYF
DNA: TGCAGTGCTACTGACAGGGCGCCCTACGAGCAGTACTTC

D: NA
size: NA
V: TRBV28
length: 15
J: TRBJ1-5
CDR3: CASISLVGGNQPQHF
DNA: TGTGCCAGCATAAGTCTGGTTGGCGGCAATCAGCCCCAGCATTTT

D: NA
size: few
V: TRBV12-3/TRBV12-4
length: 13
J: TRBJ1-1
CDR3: CASSLVGQGQAFF
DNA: TGTGCCAGCAGTTTAGTTGGCCAGGGCCAAGCTTTCTTT

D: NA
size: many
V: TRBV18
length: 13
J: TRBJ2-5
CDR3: CASSPRQQETQYF
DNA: TGTGCCAGCTCACCACGTCAACAAGAGACCCAGTACTTC

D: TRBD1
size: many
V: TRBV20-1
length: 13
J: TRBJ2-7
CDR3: CSALTGMNYEQYF
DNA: TGCAGTGCGTTGACAGGGATGAACTACGAGCAGTACTTC

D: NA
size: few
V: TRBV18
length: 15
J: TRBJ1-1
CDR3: CASSPPGTGNREAFF
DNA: TGTGCCAGCTCACCACCGGGAACAGGGAATCGTGAAGCTTTCTTT

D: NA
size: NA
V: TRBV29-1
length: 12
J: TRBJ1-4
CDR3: CSVLQEGEKLFF
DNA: TGCAGCGTTTTACAGGAAGGCGAAAAACTGTTTTTT

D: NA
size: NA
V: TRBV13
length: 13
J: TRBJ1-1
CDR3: CASSPQGLTEAFF
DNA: TGTGCCAGCAGCCCCCAGGGATTGACTGAAGCTTTCTTT

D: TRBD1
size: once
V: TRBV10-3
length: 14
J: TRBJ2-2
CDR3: CAIRETGSTGELFF
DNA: TGTGCCATTAGAGAGACAGGGAGTACCGGGGAGCTGTTTTTT

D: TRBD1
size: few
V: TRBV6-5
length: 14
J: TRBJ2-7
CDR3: CASTRSGQGGEQYF
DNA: TGTGCCAGCACTCGGTCGGGACAGGGCGGCGAGCAGTACTTC

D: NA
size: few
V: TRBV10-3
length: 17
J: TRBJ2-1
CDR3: CAISESMASRDHNEQFF
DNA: TGTGCCATCAGTGAGTCAATGGCTAGCAGGGACCACAATGAGCAGTTCTTC

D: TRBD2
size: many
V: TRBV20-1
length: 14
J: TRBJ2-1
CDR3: CSASAGGIYNEQFF
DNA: TGCAGTGCCTCGGCGGGGGGTATCTACAATGAGCAGTTCTTC

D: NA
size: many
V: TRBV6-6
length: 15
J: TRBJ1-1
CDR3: CASTSGTNKVTEAFF
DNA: TGTGCCAGCACCTCCGGGACAAATAAGGTCACTGAAGCTTTCTTT

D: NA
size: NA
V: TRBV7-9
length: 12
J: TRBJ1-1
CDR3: CASSFSQGSGFF
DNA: TGTGCCAGCAGCTTTTCCCAGGGATCGGGTTTCTTT

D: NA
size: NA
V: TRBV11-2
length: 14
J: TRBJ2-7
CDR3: CASSEGWQPYEQYF
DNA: TGTGCCAGCAGTGAGGGGTGGCAGCCATACGAGCAGTACTTC

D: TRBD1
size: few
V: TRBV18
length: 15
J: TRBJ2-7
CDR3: CASSPGTGFNYEQYF
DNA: TGTGCCAGCTCACCAGGGACAGGGTTCAATTACGAGCAGTACTTC